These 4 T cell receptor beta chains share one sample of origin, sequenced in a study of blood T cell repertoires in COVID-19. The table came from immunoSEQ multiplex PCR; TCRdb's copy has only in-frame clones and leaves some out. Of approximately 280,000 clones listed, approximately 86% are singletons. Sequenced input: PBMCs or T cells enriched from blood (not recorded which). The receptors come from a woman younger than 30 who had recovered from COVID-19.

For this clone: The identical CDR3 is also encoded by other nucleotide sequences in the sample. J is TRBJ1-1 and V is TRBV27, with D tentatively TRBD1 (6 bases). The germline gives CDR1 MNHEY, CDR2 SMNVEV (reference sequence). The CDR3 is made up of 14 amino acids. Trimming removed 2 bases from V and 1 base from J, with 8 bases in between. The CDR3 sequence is CASSLTGRNTEAFF. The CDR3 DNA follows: TGTGCCAGCAGTTTAACAGGGAGGAACACTGAAGCTTTCTTT.

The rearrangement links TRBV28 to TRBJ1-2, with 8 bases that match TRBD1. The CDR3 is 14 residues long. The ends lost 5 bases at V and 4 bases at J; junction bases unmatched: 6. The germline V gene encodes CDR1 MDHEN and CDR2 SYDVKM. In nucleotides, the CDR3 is TGTGCCAGCAGTGGGATGGGACAGGCCTATGGCTACACCTTC. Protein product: CASSGMGQAYGYTF.

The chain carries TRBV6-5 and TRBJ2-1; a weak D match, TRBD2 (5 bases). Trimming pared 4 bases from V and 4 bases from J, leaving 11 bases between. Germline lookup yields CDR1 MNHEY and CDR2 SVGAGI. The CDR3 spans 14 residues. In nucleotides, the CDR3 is TGTGCCAGCAGTTCAACCGGGGATTACAATGAGCAGTTCTTC. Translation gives CASSSTGDYNEQFF.

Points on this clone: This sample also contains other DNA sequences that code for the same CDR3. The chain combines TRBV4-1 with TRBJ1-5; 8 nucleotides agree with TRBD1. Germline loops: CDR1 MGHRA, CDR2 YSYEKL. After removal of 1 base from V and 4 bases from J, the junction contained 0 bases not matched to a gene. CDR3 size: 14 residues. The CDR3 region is CASSQGTGNQPQHF. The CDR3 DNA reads TGCGCCAGCAGCCAAGGGACAGGGAATCAGCCCCAGCATTTT.